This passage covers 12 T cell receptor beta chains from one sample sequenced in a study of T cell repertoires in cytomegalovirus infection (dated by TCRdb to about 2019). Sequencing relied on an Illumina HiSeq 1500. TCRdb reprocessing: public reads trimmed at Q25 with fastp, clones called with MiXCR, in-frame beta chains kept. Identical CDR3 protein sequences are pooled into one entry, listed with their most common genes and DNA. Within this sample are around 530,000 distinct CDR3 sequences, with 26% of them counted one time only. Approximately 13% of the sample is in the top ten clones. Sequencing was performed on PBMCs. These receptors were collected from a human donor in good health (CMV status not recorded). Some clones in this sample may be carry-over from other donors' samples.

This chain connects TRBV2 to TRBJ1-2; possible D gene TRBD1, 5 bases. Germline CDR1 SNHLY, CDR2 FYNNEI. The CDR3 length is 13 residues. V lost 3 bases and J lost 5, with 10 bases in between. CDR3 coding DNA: TGTGCCAGCAGTGAGGACACCTCTTATGGCTACACCTTC. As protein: CASSEDTSYGYTF.

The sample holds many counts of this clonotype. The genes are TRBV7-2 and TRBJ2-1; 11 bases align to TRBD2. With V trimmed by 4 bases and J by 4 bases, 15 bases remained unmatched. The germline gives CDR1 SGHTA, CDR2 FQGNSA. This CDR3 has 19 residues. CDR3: CASSSRGTSGALEYNEQFF. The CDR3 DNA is TGTGCCAGCAGCTCCCGCGGGACTAGCGGAGCTCTTGAATACAATGAGCAGTTCTTC.

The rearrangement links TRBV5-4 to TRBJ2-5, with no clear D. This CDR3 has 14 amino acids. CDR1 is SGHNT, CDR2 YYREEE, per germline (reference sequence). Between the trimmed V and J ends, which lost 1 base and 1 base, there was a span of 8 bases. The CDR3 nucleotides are TGTGCCAGCAGCTTGCCCGGCAGCCAAGAGACCCAGTACTTC. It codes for CASSLPGSQETQYF.

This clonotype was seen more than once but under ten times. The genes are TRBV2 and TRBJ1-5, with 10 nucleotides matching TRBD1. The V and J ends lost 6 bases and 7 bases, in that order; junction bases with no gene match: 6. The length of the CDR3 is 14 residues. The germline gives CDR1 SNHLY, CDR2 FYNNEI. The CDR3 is CASRGDRGLQPQHF. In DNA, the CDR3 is TGTGCCAGCAGGGGGGACAGGGGCCTCCAGCCCCAGCATTTT.

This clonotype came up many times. CDR3 bases: TGTGCCAGCAGGTTTGAGAGCGGGAGGTATGAGCAGTTCTTC. This sequence encodes CASRFESGRYEQFF. The V and J genes are TRBV7-9 and TRBJ2-1; 9 nucleotides agree with TRBD2. V shed 6 bases and J 8 bases; nucleotides not matched to a gene: 8. The CDR3 covers 14 residues. Looked up from germline, CDR1 is SEHNR and CDR2 is FQNEAQ (reference sequence).

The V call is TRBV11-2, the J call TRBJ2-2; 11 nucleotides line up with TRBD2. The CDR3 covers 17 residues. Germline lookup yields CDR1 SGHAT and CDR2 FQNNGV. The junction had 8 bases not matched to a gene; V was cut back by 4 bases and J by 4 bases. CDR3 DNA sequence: TGTGCCAGCAGCTCTTTGACAGGACTAGCGGGCACCGGGGAGCTGTTTTTT. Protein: CASSSLTGLAGTGELFF.

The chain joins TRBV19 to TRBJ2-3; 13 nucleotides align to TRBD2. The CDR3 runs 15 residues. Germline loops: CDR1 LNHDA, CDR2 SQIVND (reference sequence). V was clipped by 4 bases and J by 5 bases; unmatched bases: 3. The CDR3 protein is CASSTGLAGEDTQYF. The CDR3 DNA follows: TGTGCCAGTAGTACAGGACTAGCGGGAGAAGATACGCAGTATTTT. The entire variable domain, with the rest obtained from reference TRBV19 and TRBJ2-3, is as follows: DGGITQSPKYLFRKEGQNVTLSCEQNLNHDAMYWYRQDPGQGLRLIYYSQIVNDFQKGDIAEGYSVSREKKESFPLTVTSAQKNPTAFYLCASSTGLAGEDTQYFGPGTRLTVL.

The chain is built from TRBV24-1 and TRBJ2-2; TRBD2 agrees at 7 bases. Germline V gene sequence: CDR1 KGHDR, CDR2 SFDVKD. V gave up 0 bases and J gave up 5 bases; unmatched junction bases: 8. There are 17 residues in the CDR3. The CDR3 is CATSDLISWGGTGELFF. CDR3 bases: TGTGCCACCAGTGATTTGATCTCCTGGGGAGGGACCGGGGAGCTGTTTTTT.

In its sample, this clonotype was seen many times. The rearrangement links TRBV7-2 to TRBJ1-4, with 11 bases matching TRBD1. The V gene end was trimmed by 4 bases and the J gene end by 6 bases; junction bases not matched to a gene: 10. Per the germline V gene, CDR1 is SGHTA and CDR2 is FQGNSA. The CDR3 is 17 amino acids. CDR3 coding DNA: TGTGCCAGCAGCTCGTCCCGGGACAGGGGGTGGGATGAAAAACTGTTTTTT. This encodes CASSSSRDRGWDEKLFF.

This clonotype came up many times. CDR3 loop: CASSLVRHNEQFF. CDR3 DNA sequence: TGTGCCAGCAGCTTAGTTAGGCACAATGAGCAGTTCTTC. The chain is built from TRBV7-2 and TRBJ2-1; unclear D gene. CDR1 and CDR2 (germline): SGHTA, FQGNSA. V was clipped by 1 base and J by 5 bases, with 6 bases between them. The CDR3 length is 13 residues.

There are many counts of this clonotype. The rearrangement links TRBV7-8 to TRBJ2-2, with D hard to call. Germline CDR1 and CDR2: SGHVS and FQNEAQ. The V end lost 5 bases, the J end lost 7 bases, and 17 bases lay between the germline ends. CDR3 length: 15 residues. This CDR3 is CASSLEEGRNGELFF. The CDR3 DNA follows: TGTGCCAGCAGCCTCGAAGAAGGCCGAAACGGGGAGCTGTTTTTT.

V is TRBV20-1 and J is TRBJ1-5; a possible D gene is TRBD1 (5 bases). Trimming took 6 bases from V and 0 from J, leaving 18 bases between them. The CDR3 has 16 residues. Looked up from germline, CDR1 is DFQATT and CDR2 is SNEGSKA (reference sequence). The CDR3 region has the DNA TGCAGTGCCCACCGAGCGGGGGGGGGTAGCAATCAGCCCCAGCATTTT. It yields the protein CSAHRAGGGSNQPQHF.